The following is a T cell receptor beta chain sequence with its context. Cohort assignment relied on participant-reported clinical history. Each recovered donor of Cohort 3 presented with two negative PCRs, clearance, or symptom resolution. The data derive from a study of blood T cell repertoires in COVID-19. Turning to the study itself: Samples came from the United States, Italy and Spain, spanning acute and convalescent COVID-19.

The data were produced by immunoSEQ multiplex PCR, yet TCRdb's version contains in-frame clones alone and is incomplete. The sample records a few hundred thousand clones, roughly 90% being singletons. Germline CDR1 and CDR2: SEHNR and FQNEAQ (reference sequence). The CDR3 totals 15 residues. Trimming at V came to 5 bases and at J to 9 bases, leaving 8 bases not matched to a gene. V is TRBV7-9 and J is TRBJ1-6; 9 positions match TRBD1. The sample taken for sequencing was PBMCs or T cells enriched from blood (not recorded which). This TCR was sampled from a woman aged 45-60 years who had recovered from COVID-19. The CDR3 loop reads CASSRTLDRGSPLHF. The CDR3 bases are TGTGCCAGCAGCCGCACCCTGGACAGGGGTTCACCCCTCCACTTT. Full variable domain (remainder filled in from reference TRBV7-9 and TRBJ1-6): DTGVSQNPRHKITKRGQNVTFRCDPISEHNRLYWYRQTLGQGPEFLTYFQNEAQLEKSRLLSDRFSAERPKGSFSTLEIQRTEQGDSAMYLCASSRTLDRGSPLHFGNGTRLTVT.